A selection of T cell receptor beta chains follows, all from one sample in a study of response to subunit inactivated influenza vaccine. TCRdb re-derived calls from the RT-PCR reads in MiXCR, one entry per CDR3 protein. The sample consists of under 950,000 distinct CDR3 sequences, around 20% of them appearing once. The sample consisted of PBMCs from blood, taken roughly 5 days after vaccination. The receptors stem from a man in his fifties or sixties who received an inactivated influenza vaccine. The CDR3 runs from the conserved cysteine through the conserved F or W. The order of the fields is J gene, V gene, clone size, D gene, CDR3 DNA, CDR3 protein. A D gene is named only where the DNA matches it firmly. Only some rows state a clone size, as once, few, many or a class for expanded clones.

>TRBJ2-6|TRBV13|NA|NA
TGTGCCAGCAGCACCGGCAGGAGAGAACCTCATACTGGGGCCAACGTCCTGACTTTC
CASSTGRREPHTGANVLTF
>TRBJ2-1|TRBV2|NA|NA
TGTGCCAGCAGTGAGAGATCCTTACCTTCCTACAATGAGCAGTTCTTC
CASSERSLPSYNEQFF
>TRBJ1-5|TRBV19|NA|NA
TGTGCCAGTAGTATAGTGGTGGGGGGAGCAAGCAATCAGCCCCAGCATTTT
CASSIVVGGASNQPQHF
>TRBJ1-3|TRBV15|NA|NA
TGTGCCACCAGCAGGGAATTCTCTGGAAACACCATATATTTT
CATSREFSGNTIYF
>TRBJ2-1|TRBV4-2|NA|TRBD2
TGTGCCAGCAGCCCAGAAGGGCGGGGGGTCAATGAGCAGTTCTTC
CASSPEGRGVNEQFF
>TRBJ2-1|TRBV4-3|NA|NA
TGCGCCAGCAGCCAAGATGAGTTGGGTTCCTACAATGAGCAGTTCTTC
CASSQDELGSYNEQFF
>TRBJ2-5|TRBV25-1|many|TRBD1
TGTGCCAGCAGTGAATCTATAGGACAGGGGTTAAAACAGACCCAGTACTTC
CASSESIGQGLKQTQYF
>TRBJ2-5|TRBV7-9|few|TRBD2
TGTGCCAGCACCGTGACTAGCGCCGAGACCCAGTACTTC
CASTVTSAETQYF
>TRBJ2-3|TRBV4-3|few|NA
TGCGCCAGCAGCCAGTCCGGGGCCAGCACAGATACGCAGTATTTT
CASSQSGASTDTQYF
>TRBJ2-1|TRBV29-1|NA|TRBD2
TGCAGCGTTAGGACTAGCGGGAGGGGGAACAATGAGCAGTTCTTC
CSVRTSGRGNNEQFF
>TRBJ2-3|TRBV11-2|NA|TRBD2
TGTGCCAGCAGCAGTACTAGCGGGGGGGCTTGGGGCACAGATACGCAGTATTTT
CASSSTSGGAWGTDTQYF
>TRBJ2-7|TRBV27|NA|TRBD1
TGTGCCAGCAGACGCCGGACAGGAACTTCCTACGAGCAGTACTTC
CASRRRTGTSYEQYF
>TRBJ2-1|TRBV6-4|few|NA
TGTGCCAGCAGTGTTGAGAACGGGAGAGGAGATGAGCAGTTCTTC
CASSVENGRGDEQFF
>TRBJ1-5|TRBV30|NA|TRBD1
TGTGCCTGGAACAGGGGCAGCAATCAGCCCCAGCATTTT
CAWNRGSNQPQHF
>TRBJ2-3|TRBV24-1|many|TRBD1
TGTGCCACCGGGAGGACAGGGTTGGCCGATACGCAGTATTTT
CATGRTGLADTQYF
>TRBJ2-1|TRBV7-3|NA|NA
TGTGCCAGCAGCTTAAGTGGGGGAGATGAGCAGTTCTTC
CASSLSGGDEQFF
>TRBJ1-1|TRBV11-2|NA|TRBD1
TGTGCCAGCAGCTCCTGGGACAGCTCGTACACTGAAGCTTTCTTT
CASSSWDSSYTEAFF
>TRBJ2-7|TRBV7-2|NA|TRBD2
TGTGCCAGCAGCTTAGTAGCGGGGGCGGACTCTTACGAGCAGTACTTC
CASSLVAGADSYEQYF
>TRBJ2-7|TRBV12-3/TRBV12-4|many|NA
TGTGCCAGCAGGGGCAGCGTAATCTCCGAGCAGTACTTC
CASRGSVISEQYF
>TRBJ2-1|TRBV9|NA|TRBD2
TGTGCCAGCAGCGTAGAGGTAGCGGGAGGGCCCAATGAGCAGTTCTTC
CASSVEVAGGPNEQFF
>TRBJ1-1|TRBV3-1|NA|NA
TGTGCCAGCAGCCAAGATAATGCAGGGCACACTGAAGCTTTCTTT
CASSQDNAGHTEAFF
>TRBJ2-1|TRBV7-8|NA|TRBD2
TGTGCCAGCAGCTTGTGGACTAGCGGGGGTAATGAGCAGTTCTTC
CASSLWTSGGNEQFF
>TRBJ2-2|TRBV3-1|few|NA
TGTGCCAGCAGCCAACCACCGAACACCGGGGAGCTGTTTTTT
CASSQPPNTGELFF
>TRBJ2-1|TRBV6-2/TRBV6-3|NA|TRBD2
TGTGCCAGCCAGAGACTAGGTGGGAGGGATGAGCAGTTCTTC
CASQRLGGRDEQFF
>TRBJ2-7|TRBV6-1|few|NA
TGTGCCAGCACCCCGACCCTTGGGGGGAACGAGCAGTACTTC
CASTPTLGGNEQYF
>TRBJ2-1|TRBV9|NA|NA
TGTGCCAGCAGCGTAGGGGATAGTGGAAGTGAGCAGTTCTTC
CASSVGDSGSEQFF
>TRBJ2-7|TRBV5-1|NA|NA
TGCGCCAGCAGCTATGTAGGGAGCGAGCAGTACTTC
CASSYVGSEQYF
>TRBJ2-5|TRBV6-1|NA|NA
TGTGCCAGCAGTGAAACGGGACTCGGAAGGGAGACCCAGTACTTC
CASSETGLGRETQYF
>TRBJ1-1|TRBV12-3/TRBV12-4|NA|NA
TGTGCCAGCAGTAGGACAGCCATGAACACTGAAGCTTTCTTT
CASSRTAMNTEAFF
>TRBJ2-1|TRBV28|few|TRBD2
TGTGCCAGCAGTTTCAGGGGGACTAGCGGCACAGGGGGATACAATGAGCAGTTCTTC
CASSFRGTSGTGGYNEQFF
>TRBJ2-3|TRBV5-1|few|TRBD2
TGCGCCAGCAGCTTGAGGACGGGACTAGCGGGAAGGAGGAGCCCAGATACGCAGTATTTT
CASSLRTGLAGRRSPDTQYF
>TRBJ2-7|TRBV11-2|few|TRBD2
TGTGCCAGCAGCTTAGTTAGGACAGGAGCTCTAGCGGGGTCCTACGAGCAGTACTTC
CASSLVRTGALAGSYEQYF
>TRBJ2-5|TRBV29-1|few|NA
TGCAGCGTTGCTCGGGGAATAGAGACCCAGTACTTC
CSVARGIETQYF
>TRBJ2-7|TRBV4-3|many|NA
TGCGCCAGCAGCCAGGAGTTTTTCTCCTACGAGCAGTACTTC
CASSQEFFSYEQYF
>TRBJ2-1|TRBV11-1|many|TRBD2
TGTGCCAGCAGCTTAGTCGCTAGCGGGACCAGCTCCTACAATGAGCAGTTCTTC
CASSLVASGTSSYNEQFF
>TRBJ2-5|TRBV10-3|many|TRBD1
TGTGCCATCAGTGACGGACAGGGGAAAGAAGAGACCCAGTACTTC
CAISDGQGKEETQYF
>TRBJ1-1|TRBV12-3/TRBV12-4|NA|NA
TGTGCCAGCACCGGCTGGATTTCAGGGACTGAAGCTTTCTTT
CASTGWISGTEAFF
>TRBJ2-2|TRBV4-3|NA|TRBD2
TGCGCCAGCAGCCAAGTGGCGGGGGGGAGAACCGGGGAGCTGTTTTTT
CASSQVAGGRTGELFF
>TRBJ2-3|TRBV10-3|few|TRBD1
TGTGCCAGCCACCGGGACAGGGGTCGCACAGATACGCAGTATTTT
CASHRDRGRTDTQYF
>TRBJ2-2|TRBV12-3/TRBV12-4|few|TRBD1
TGTGCCAGCAGTTCATCGACAGGGATGACCGGGGAGCTGTTTTTT
CASSSSTGMTGELFF
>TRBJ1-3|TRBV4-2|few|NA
TGTGCCAGCAGCCGAGTAGCAGACACCATATATTTT
CASSRVADTIYF
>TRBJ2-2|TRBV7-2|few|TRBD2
TGTGCCAGCAGCTTATCTAGCGGGGCAGTCGGGGAGCTGTTTTTT
CASSLSSGAVGELFF
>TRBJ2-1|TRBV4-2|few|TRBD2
TGTGCCAGCAGCCCGTTACAGGGACTAGCGGGAGACGATGAGCAGTTCTTC
CASSPLQGLAGDDEQFF
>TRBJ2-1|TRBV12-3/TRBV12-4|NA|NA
TGTGCCAGCAGTGATAATCAGAGGGGCAATGAGCAGTTCTTC
CASSDNQRGNEQFF
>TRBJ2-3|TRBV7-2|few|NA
TGTGCCAGCAGCTTCAGGTCGAACACAGATACGCAGTATTTT
CASSFRSNTDTQYF
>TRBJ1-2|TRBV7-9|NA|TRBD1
TGTGCCATACTCCGACAGGGGGATTATGGCTACACCTTC
CAILRQGDYGYTF
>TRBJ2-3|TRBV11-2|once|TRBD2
TGTGCCAGCAGGCCCCTGAGGACTAGCTCCCCAGATACGCAGTATTTT
CASRPLRTSSPDTQYF
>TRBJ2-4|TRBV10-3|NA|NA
TGTGCCATCAGGGACAATCGTAACATTCAGTACTTC
CAIRDNRNIQYF
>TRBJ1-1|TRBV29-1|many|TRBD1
TGCAGCGCGGGACAGGGGAGCACTGAAGCTTTCTTT
CSAGQGSTEAFF
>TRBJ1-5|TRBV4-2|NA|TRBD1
TGTGCCAGCAGCCACGAGGACAGGGTCAACCAGCCCCAGCATTTT
CASSHEDRVNQPQHF
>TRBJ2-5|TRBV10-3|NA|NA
TGTGCCATCAGTGAGTCGACACGGCAAGAGACCCAGTACTTC
CAISESTRQETQYF
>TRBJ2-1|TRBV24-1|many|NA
TGTGCCACCAGTCCCTTTGCGGGGTCCTACAATGAGCAGTTCTTC
CATSPFAGSYNEQFF
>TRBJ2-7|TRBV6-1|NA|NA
TGTGCCAGCAGTACGGGAGCTCCTAGGATCGAGCAGTACTTC
CASSTGAPRIEQYF
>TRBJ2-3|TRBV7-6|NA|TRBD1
TGTGCCAGCAGCTACGGACGGCCTAGTCAGGGGGCTGATACGCAGTATTTT
CASSYGRPSQGADTQYF
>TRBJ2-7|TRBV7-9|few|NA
TGTGCCAGCAGCTTAGTTGGCGGGAAGGGGGAGTACTTC
CASSLVGGKGEYF
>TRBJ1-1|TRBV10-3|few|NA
TGTGCCATCAAGACGGACACCTTGAACACTGAAGCTTTCTTT
CAIKTDTLNTEAFF
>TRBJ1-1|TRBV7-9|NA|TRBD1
TGTGCCAGCAGCTCAACCGGGACAGGGGGCCTCCCTGAGGCTTTCTTT
CASSSTGTGGLPEAFF
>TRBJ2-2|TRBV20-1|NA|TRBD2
TGCAGTGCTAGTAAGCGGGAGAACACCGGGGAGCTGTTTTTT
CSASKRENTGELFF
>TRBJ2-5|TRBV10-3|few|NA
TGTGCCATCAGTGACGTGAGGAGAAGCGGGGAGACCCAGTACTTC
CAISDVRRSGETQYF
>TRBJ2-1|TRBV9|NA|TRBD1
TGTGCCAGCAGCGCGAGAACAGGGGGCAGGGGCAATGAGCAGTTCTTC
CASSARTGGRGNEQFF